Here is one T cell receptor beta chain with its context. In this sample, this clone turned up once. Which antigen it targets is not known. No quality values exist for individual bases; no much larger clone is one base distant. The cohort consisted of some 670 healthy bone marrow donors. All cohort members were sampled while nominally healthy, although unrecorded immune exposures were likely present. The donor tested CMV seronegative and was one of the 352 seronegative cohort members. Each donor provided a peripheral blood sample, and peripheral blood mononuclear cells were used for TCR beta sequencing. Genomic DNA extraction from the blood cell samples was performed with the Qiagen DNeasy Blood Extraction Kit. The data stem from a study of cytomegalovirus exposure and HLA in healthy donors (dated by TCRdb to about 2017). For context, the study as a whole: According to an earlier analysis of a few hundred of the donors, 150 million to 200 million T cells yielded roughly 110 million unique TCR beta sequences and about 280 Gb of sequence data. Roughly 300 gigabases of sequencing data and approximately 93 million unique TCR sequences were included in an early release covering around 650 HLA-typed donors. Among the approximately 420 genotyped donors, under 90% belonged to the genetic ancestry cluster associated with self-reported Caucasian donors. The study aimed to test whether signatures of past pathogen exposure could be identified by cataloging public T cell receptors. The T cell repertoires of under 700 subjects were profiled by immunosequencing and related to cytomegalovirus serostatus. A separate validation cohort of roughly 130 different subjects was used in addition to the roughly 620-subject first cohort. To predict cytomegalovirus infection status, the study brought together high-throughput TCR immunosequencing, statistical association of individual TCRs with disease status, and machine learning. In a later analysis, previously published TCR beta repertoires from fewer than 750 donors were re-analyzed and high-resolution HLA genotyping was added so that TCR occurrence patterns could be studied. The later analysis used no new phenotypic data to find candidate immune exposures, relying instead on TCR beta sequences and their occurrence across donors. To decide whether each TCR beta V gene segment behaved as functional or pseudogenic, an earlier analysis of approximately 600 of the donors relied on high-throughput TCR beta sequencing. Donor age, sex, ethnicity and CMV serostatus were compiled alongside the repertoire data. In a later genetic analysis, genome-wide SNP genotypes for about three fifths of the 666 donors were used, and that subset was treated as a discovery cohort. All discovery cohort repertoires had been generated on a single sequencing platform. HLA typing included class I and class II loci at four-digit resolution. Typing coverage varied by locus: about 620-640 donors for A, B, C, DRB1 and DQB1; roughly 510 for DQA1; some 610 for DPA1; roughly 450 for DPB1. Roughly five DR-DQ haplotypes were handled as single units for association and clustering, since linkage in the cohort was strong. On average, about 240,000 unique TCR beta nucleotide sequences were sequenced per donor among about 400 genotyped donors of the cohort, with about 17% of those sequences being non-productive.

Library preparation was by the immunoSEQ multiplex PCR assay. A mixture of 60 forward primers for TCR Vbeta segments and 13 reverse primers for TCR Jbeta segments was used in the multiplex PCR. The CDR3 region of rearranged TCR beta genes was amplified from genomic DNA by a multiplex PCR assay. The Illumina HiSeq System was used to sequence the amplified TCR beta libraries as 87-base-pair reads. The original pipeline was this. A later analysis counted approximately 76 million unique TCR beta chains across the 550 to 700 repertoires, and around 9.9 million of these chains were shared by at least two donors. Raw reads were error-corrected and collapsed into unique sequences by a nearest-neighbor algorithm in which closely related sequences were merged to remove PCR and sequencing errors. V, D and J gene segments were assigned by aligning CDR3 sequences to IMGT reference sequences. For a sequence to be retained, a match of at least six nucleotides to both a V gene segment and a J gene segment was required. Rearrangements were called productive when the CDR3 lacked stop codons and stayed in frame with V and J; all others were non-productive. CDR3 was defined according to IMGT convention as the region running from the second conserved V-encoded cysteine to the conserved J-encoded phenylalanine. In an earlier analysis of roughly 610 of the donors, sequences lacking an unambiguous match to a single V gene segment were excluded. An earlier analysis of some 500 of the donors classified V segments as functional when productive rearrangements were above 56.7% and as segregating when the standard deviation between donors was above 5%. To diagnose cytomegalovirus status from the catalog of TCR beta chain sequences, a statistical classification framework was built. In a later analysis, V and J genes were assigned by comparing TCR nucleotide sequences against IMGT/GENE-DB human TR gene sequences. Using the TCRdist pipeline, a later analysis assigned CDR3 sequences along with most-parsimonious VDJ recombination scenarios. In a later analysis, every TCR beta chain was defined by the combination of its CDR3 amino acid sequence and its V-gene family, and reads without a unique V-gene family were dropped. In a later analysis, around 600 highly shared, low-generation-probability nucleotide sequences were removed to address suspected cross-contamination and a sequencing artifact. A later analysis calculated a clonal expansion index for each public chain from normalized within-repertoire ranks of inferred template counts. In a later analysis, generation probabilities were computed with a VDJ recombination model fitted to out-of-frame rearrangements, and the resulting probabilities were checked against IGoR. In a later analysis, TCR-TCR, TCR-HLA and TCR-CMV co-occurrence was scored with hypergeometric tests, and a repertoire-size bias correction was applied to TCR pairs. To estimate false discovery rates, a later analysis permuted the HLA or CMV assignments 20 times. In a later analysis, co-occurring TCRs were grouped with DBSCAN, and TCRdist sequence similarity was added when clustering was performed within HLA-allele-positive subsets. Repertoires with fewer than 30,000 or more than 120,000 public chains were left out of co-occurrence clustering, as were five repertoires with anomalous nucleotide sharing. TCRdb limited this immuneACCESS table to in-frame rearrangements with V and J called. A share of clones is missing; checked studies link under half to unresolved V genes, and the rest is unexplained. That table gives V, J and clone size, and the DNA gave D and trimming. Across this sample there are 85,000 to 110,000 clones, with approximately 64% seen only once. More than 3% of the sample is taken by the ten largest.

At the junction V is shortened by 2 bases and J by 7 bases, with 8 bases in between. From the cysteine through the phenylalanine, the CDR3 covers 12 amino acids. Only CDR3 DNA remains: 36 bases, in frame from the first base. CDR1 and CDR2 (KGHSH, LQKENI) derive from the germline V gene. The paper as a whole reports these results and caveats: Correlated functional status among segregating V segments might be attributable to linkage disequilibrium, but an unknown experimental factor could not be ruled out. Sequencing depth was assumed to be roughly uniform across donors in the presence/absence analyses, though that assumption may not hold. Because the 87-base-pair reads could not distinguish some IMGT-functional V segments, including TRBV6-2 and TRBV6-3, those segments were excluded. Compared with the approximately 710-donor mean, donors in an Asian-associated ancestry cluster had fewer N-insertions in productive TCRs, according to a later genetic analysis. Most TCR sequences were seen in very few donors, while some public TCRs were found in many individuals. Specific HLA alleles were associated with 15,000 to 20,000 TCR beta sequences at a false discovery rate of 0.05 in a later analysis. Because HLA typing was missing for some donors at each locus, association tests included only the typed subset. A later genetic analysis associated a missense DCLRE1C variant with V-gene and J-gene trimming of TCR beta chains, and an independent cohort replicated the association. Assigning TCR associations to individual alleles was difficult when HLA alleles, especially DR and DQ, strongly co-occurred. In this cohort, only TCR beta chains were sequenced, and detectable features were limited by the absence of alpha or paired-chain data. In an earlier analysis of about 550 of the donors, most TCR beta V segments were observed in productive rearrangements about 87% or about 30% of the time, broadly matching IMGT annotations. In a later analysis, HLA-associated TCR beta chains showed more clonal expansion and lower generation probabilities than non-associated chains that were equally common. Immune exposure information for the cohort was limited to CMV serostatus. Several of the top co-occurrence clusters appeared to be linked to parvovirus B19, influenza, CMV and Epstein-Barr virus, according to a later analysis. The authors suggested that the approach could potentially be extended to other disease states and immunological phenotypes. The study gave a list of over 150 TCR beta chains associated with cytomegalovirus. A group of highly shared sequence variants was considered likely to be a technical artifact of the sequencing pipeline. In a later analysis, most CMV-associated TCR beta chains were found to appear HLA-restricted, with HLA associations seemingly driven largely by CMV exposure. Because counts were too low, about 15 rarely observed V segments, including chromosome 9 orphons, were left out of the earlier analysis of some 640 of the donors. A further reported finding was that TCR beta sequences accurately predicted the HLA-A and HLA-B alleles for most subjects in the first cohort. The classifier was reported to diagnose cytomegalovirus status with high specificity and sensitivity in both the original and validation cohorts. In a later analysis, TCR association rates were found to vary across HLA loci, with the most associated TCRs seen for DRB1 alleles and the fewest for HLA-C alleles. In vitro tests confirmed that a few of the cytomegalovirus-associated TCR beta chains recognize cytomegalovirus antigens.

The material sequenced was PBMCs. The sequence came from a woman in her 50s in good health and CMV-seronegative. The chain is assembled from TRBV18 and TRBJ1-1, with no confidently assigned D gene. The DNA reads TGTGCCAGCTCACCAAACAAGTATGAAGCTTTCTTT. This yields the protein CASSPNKYEAFF.